The 15 T cell receptor beta chains below were found in one sample sequenced in a study of PD-1 blockade in classical Hodgkin lymphoma. The patients all showed relapse after autologous stem cell transplantation, while their brentuximab vedotin exposure varied. TCRdb keeps only in-frame clones here, not all; method: immunoSEQ multiplex PCR. The sample shows 53,000 or so clones, 81% of them seen only once. Sequencing was performed on peripheral blood mononuclear cells (PBMCs), taken at baseline. All receptors come from a human donor with classical Hodgkin lymphoma.

The rearrangement joins TRBV27 to TRBJ2-7; TRBD2 agrees at 9 bases. Unmatched junction bases numbered 6, after V lost 6 bases and J lost 3 bases. Germline V lookup: CDR1 MNHEY, CDR2 SMNVEV (reference sequence). The CDR3 has 14 amino acids. The CDR3 is CASRPGTSNYEQYF. CDR3 sequence (DNA): TGTGCCAGCAGACCCGGGACTAGCAACTACGAGCAGTACTTC.

CDR3 amino acids: CASSSGPLEKLFF. The CDR3 coding sequence is TGTGCCAGCAGCTCCGGGCCCTTAGAAAAACTGTTTTTT. The genes are TRBV5-5 and TRBJ1-4; D is undetermined. This CDR3 has 13 residues. The V gene lost 3 bases and the J gene lost 8 bases, with 11 bases spanning the gap. Germline lookup yields CDR1 SGHKS and CDR2 YYEKEE (reference sequence).

This clone was observed once. V usage is TRBV7-6 and J usage is TRBJ1-2, with 7 bases that match TRBD1. Trimming took 3 bases from V and 6 from J; bases not matched to a gene: 10. The CDR3 consists of 15 residues. Per germline, CDR1 SGHVS and CDR2 FNYEAQ. This chain's CDR3 is CASSLALTGWDGYTF. The CDR3 bases are TGTGCCAGCAGCTTGGCCTTGACAGGGTGGGATGGCTACACCTTC.

As DNA, the CDR3 is TGTGCCAGCAGTTCGTCCTATCGGGGGGGAACCTACGAGCAGTACTTC. Translation gives CASSSSYRGGTYEQYF. V and J are TRBV27 and TRBJ2-7; 8 bases are a match to TRBD2. V dropped 4 bases and J dropped 2; count of bases not matched to a gene: 10. This CDR3 is 16 amino acids long. Germline CDR1 is MNHEY and CDR2 is SMNVEV (reference sequence).

The V and J genes are TRBV29-1 and TRBJ1-5; TRBD1 matches at 7 bases. J lost 4 bases, V lost 5 bases, and 5 bases had no gene match. The CDR3 is 13 residues long. CDR1 is SQVTM and CDR2 is ANQGSEA in the germline V gene. Here the CDR3 reads CSVRGTANQPQHF. The DNA of the CDR3 is TGCAGCGTTCGAGGGACAGCTAATCAGCCCCAGCATTTT.

The rearrangement links TRBV18 to TRBJ1-1; D is ambiguous. V was pared by 3 bases and J by 7 bases, with 15 bases between. The CDR3 is 14 amino acids. Per germline, CDR1 KGHSH and CDR2 LQKENI. In nucleotides, the CDR3 is TGTGCCAGCTCACCTCCTAACTCGGGGAATGAAGCTTTCTTT. This codes for CASSPPNSGNEAFF.

This clone has just a few counts. The chain joins TRBV19 to TRBJ1-1; D not resolved. V was clipped by 7 bases and J by 3 bases, with 15 bases between them. Germline loops: CDR1 LNHDA, CDR2 SQIVND (reference sequence). This CDR3 is built from 14 residues. CDR3 amino acids: CASTLVGGDTEAFF. The CDR3, as DNA: TGTGCCAGTACCTTGGTCGGTGGGGACACTGAAGCTTTCTTT.

The chain carries TRBV25-1 and TRBJ1-1; no clear D gene. The CDR3 length is 14 residues. Germline CDR1 is MGHDK and CDR2 is SYGVNS. Trimming stripped 4 bases from V and 6 bases from J, with 15 bases between. The CDR3 DNA reads TGTGCCAGCAGTGGAGTCGGAGGAGTCTCTGAAGCTTTCTTT. It yields the protein CASSGVGGVSEAFF. The variable domain in full, with the rest retrieved from reference TRBV25-1 and TRBJ1-1, is EADIYQTPRYLVIGTGKKITLECSQTMGHDKMYWYQQDPGMELHLIHYSYGVNSTEKGDLSSESTVSRIRTEHFPLTLESARPSHTSQYLCASSGVGGVSEAFFGQGTRLTVV.

The sample holds a few counts of this clone. The CDR3 coding sequence is TGTGCCAGCAGTACATACTGGACTAGCGGGAGGCTTGTAGCCAAAAACATTCAGTACTTC. It codes for CASSTYWTSGRLVAKNIQYF. The chain carries TRBV27 and TRBJ2-4; 14 bases are a match to TRBD2. With 5 bases clipped from V and 0 bases from J, the junction kept 12 bases outside the gene matches. The CDR3 runs to 20 residues. Germline V lookup: CDR1 MNHEY, CDR2 SMNVEV (reference sequence).

The gene calls are TRBV11-3 and TRBJ2-1; 7 nucleotides align to TRBD1. The trim removed 1 base at V and 7 bases at J, leaving 1 base unmatched. This CDR3 contains 13 residues. The germline V gene has CDR1 SGHNT and CDR2 YENEEA. The CDR3 region is CASSLGQGNEQFF. The CDR3 nucleotides are TGTGCCAGCAGCTTAGGACAGGGTAATGAGCAGTTCTTC.

This clone was counted between two and nine times. The chain combines TRBV5-1 with TRBJ1-2; TRBD1 is a possible D gene (5 bases). Germline V CDR1 and CDR2: SGHRS, YFSETQ. Trimming removed 3 bases from V and 0 bases from J, with 12 bases in between. The CDR3 runs to 15 residues. The CDR3 loop is CASSYSAGPNYGYTF. In DNA, the CDR3 is TGCGCCAGCAGCTATTCGGCAGGGCCTAACTATGGCTACACCTTC.

J is TRBJ2-4 and V is TRBV11-3; the D gene is possibly TRBD1 (5 bases). CDR1 and CDR2 (germline): SGHNT, YENEEA. The V and J ends lost 0 bases and 8 bases respectively, with 11 bases between them. The CDR3 length is 14 residues. CDR3 protein: CASSLEGRAHIQYF. The CDR3 DNA reads TGTGCCAGCAGCTTAGAGGGCAGGGCACACATTCAGTACTTC. The full variable domain, with the rest looked up from reference TRBV11-3 and TRBJ2-4, is EAGVVQSPRYKIIEKKQPVAFWCNPISGHNTLYWYLQNLGQGPELLIRYENEEAVDDSQLPKDRFSAERLKGVDSTLKIQPAELGDSAVYLCASSLEGRAHIQYFGAGTRLSVL.

A few counts support this clone. V and J are TRBV7-9 and TRBJ2-7; D gene uncertain. In germline, CDR1 is SEHNR, CDR2 FQNEAQ (reference sequence). Trimming pared 3 bases from V and 6 bases from J, leaving 9 bases between. This CDR3 comprises 12 residues. CDR3 DNA: TGTGCCAGCAGCTTGGTAGTCGGCGAGCAGTACTTC. As protein: CASSLVVGEQYF.

The J gene is TRBJ2-5, the V gene TRBV7-2, with 10 bases matching TRBD2. Germline CDR1 reads SGHTA; CDR2 reads FQGNSA. V lost 5 bases to trimming and J lost 0 bases; unmatched junction nucleotides: 6. The CDR3 spans 16 residues. Here the CDR3 reads CASSTRTSGYQETQYF. In DNA form, the CDR3 reads TGTGCCAGCAGCACCCGGACTAGCGGATACCAAGAGACCCAGTACTTC.

V usage is TRBV10-3 and J usage is TRBJ1-5; the D gene is possibly TRBD1 (6 bases). V lost 4 bases and J 4 bases, leaving 8 bases between the germline ends. Germline CDR1 ENHRY, CDR2 SYGVKD. This CDR3 comprises 13 residues. Written as DNA, the CDR3 is TGTGCCATCAGTGGGGGGGCGAATCAGCCCCAGCATTTT. Its translation is CAISGGANQPQHF.